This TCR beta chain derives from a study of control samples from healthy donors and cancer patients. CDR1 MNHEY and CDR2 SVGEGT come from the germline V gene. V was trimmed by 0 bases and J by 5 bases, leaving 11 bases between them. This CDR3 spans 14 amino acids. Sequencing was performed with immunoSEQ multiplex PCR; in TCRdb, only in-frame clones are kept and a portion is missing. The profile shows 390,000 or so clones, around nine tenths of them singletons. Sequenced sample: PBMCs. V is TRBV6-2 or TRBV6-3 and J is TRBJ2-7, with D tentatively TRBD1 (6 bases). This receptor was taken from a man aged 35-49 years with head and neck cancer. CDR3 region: CASSYSKDSHEQYF. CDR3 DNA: TGTGCCAGCAGTTACTCTAAGGACAGTCACGAGCAGTACTTC.